This T cell receptor (beta chain) comes out of a study of blood T cell repertoires in COVID-19. Overall study: Material from acute and convalescent COVID-19 was sourced from the United States, Italy and Spain. PBMCs, B-cell-depleted T cells, or T cells were the source of the cDNA or gDNA that made up the material.

Authors' methods: Researchers report that nucleated cell counts were estimated from reference gene primer amplification. Here immunoSEQ multiplex PCR was the method, and the copy in TCRdb shows in-frame clones only, minus some. V and J calls and clone size are as listed in that table; D and trimming were resolved from the DNA. The data contain some 260,000 clones, more than 70% of them seen just once; the ten biggest clones take up about 3.4%. Germline loops: CDR1 SGHAT, CDR2 FQNNGV. Trimming took 0 bases from V and 2 from J; bases not matched to a gene: 7. The CDR3 is 16 amino acids. The chain recombines TRBV11-2 with TRBJ2-7; 7 bases line up with TRBD1. Sequenced sample: peripheral blood. The TCR originated in a woman aged 18 to 35 with acute or convalescent COVID-19. CDR3 nucleotides: TGTGCCAGCAGCTTAGAAGTCTGGCAGGGGGCCTACGAGCAGTACTTC. As protein: CASSLEVWQGAYEQYF. Full variable domain (rest looked up from reference TRBV11-2 and TRBJ2-7): EAGVAQSPRYKIIEKRQSVAFWCNPISGHATLYWYQQILGQGPKLLIQFQNNGVVDDSQLPKDRFSAERLKGVDSTLKIQPAKLEDSAVYLCASSLEVWQGAYEQYFGPGTRLTVT.